Each of the 30 T cell receptor beta chains below was sequenced from the same sample in a study of PD-L1 blockade in urothelial cancer. TCRdb's copy holds only in-frame clones and misses some; the assay was immunoSEQ multiplex PCR. Of roughly 20,000 clones in the sample, almost 90% were seen once. Sequenced material: PBMCs, taken around atezolizumab (anti-PD-L1) treatment. The receptors derive from a man aged 50 to 59 with urothelial cancer.

Worth noting for this clone: The germline gene is not matched at one end of the junction; a read error may be the cause. The V gene is TRBV4-1, the J gene TRBJ1-1; no clear D. This CDR3 contains 15 residues. The germline gives CDR1 MGHRA, CDR2 YSYEKL. In nucleotides, the CDR3 is TGCGCCAGCAACCAAGTCGGCCCGGGGAGCACTGAAGCTTTCTTT. This encodes CASNQVGPGSTEAFF.

The chain has TRBV7-6 and TRBJ2-1; no firm D call. Trimming took 3 bases from V and 5 from J, leaving 14 bases between them. The CDR3 length is 15 residues. Germline V gene data show CDR1 as SGHVS and CDR2 as FNYEAQ. CDR3 sequence: CASSFLAASDNEQFF. CDR3 nucleotide sequence: TGTGCCAGCAGCTTTTTAGCCGCTTCCGACAATGAGCAGTTCTTC.

The V gene is TRBV15, the J gene TRBJ1-4, with no clear D. The germline V and J ends were trimmed by 1 base and 6 bases, with 9 bases remaining between them. Germline V CDR1 and CDR2: LNHNV, YYDKDF (reference sequence). The CDR3 loop spans 14 amino acids. CDR3 in DNA: TGTGCCACCAGCAGAGCGGCGAGGGATGAAAAACTGTTTTTT. As protein: CATSRAARDEKLFF. The full variable domain, with the rest looked up from reference TRBV15 and TRBJ1-4, is DAMVIQNPRYQVTQFGKPVTLSCSQTLNHNVMYWYQQKSSQAPKLLFHYYDKDFNNEADTPDNFQSRRPNTSFCFLDIRSPGLGDTAMYLCATSRAARDEKLFFGSGTQLSVL.

The chain carries TRBV7-9 and TRBJ2-7, with a weak D call TRBD1 (6 bases). The germline V and J ends were trimmed by 3 bases and 6 bases, with 21 bases remaining between them. The CDR3 sequence is 16 residues long. Germline lookup yields CDR1 SEHNR and CDR2 FQNEAQ (reference sequence). The CDR3 protein is CASSFAAGVTSLEQYF. The CDR3 DNA sequence: TGTGCCAGCAGCTTCGCGGCAGGGGTGACCTCCCTCGAGCAGTACTTC. The full variable domain, with the rest looked up from reference TRBV7-9 and TRBJ2-7, is DTGVSQNPRHKITKRGQNVTFRCDPISEHNRLYWYRQTLGQGPEFLTYFQNEAQLEKSRLLSDRFSAERPKGSFSTLEIQRTEQGDSAMYLCASSFAAGVTSLEQYFGPGTRLTVT.

The rearrangement uses TRBV20-1 and TRBJ2-5; D remains ambiguous. The V gene's germline CDR1 is DFQATT and CDR2 SNEGSKA (reference sequence). The CDR3 contains 11 residues. CDR3 sequence: CSGRVEETQYF. The CDR3 DNA reads TGCAGCGGCCGGGTGGAAGAGACCCAGTACTTC.

The rearrangement uses TRBV18 and TRBJ1-1; 10 positions match TRBD1. Germline values: CDR1 KGHSH, CDR2 LQKENI. The CDR3 is 13 amino acids. Trimming took 3 bases from V and 9 from J; bases not matched to a gene: 4. The DNA for the CDR3 is TGTGCCAGCTCACCGGAGGGACAGGGGAAAGCTTTCTTT. This codes for CASSPEGQGKAFF.

This chain joins TRBV9 and TRBJ2-7; the D gene is possibly TRBD2 (5 bases). Trimming left V 4 bases short and J 1 base short, with 15 bases between. The CDR3 length is 15 residues. Germline loops: CDR1 SGDLS, CDR2 YYNGEE. The CDR3 DNA follows: TGTGCCAGCAGCTCCCGGGGTAGCTTATCCTACGAGCAGTACTTC. Its translation is CASSSRGSLSYEQYF.

The chain has TRBV28 and TRBJ2-5, with D possibly being TRBD1 (5 bases). V dropped 8 bases and J dropped 3 bases, with 16 bases sitting between them. The CDR3 spans 14 residues. From germline, CDR1 is MDHEN and CDR2 SYDVKM. CDR3 loop: CASGYPGSKETQYF. Written as DNA, the CDR3 is TGTGCCAGCGGTTATCCAGGGTCAAAAGAGACCCAGTACTTC.

The rearrangement links TRBV19 to TRBJ2-6; a weak D match, TRBD1 (5 bases). With 6 bases removed from V and 3 bases from J, the gap between germline ends came to 18 bases. CDR3 length: 17 residues. Germline CDR1 LNHDA, CDR2 SQIVND (reference sequence). Here the CDR3 reads CASSPPAWGLGANVLTF. CDR3 DNA: TGTGCCAGTAGCCCCCCTGCTTGGGGCCTTGGGGCCAACGTCCTGACTTTC.

V gene TRBV7-8 combines with J gene TRBJ2-1; 11 nucleotides line up with TRBD2. The CDR3 covers 15 residues. V lost 2 bases and J lost 10; bases outside the gene matches: 7. The germline V gene has CDR1 SGHVS and CDR2 FQNEAQ. The chain's CDR3 is CASSLQLAGANEQFF. The CDR3 DNA reads as TGTGCCAGCAGCTTACAACTAGCGGGAGCGAACGAGCAGTTCTTC.

The V and J genes are TRBV7-2 and TRBJ1-1; no firm D call. The CDR3 covers 13 residues. V gave up 4 bases and J gave up 5 bases, with 11 bases separating them. Germline V gene lookup returns CDR1 SGHTA and CDR2 FQGNSA. CDR3 region: CASSSNPGTEAFF. DNA of the CDR3: TGTGCCAGCAGCTCAAATCCGGGTACTGAAGCTTTCTTT.

Only a few counts were recorded for this clone. CDR3 coding DNA: TGTGCCACCAAGGGTCTAGCGGGTGACGCGAACACCGGGGAGCTGTTTTTT. Residues: CATKGLAGDANTGELFF. The J gene is TRBJ2-2, the V gene TRBV19; 8 positions match TRBD2. The germline V gene has CDR1 LNHDA and CDR2 SQIVND (reference sequence). V dropped 10 bases and J dropped 0; count of bases not matched to a gene: 13. This CDR3 has 17 residues.

The rearrangement joins TRBV18 to TRBJ1-5; possible D gene TRBD1, 6 bases. From germline, CDR1 is KGHSH and CDR2 LQKENI. V was shortened by 5 bases and J by 4 bases, with 15 bases between the two germline ends. CDR3 length equals 15 residues. CDR3 DNA: TGTGCCAGCTCAGGGACGGGACAATTAAATCAGCCCCAGCATTTT. Its translation: CASSGTGQLNQPQHF.

The chain combines TRBV7-2 with TRBJ1-4; no firm D call. V was pared by 5 bases and J by 8 bases, with 21 bases between. Germline CDR1 is SGHTA and CDR2 is FQGNSA. This CDR3 has 16 amino acids. DNA of the CDR3: TGTGCCAGCAGCCAATTGGGCACCCCTACGAAGGAAAAACTGTTTTTT. Residues: CASSQLGTPTKEKLFF.

Remarks on this clone: One junction end does not reproduce the germline sequence, and a read error may be involved. DNA of the CDR3: TGCGCCAGCAGCTTACCACCGGGACACCCGTGGGATGAACAGTTCTTC. Residues: CASSLPPGHPWDEQFF. The chain joins TRBV5-1 to TRBJ2-1; D possibly corresponds to TRBD1 (6 bases). The CDR3 extends over 16 amino acids. Germline CDR1 and CDR2: SGHRS and YFSETQ.

V is TRBV10-3 and J is TRBJ2-5; D is perhaps TRBD2 (6 bases). The CDR3 is 14 amino acids. Germline V CDR1 and CDR2: ENHRY, SYGVKD. The V end was cut by 4 bases, the J end by 0 bases, with 9 bases between. CDR3 residues: CAISAGGNQETQYF. DNA of the CDR3: TGTGCCATCAGTGCTGGCGGGAACCAAGAGACCCAGTACTTC.

The chain has TRBV30 and TRBJ1-4, with a tentative D call TRBD1 (5 bases). The CDR3 length is 15 residues. V was clipped by 3 bases and J by 8 bases, with 19 bases between them. Germline loops: CDR1 GTSNPN, CDR2 SVGIG (reference sequence). This CDR3 is CAWSQPRQSREKLFF. The CDR3 DNA reads TGTGCCTGGAGCCAACCGCGACAGTCCCGGGAAAAACTGTTTTTT.

The gene calls are TRBV30 and TRBJ2-2; 8 positions match TRBD2. The germline CDR1 and CDR2 sequences are GTSNPN and SVGIG (reference sequence). The CDR3 is 16 residues long. V lost 6 bases and J lost 7; bases outside the gene matches: 16. The CDR3 nucleotides read TGTGCCTGCCATAACGAGCGAGCGGGGGATCACGGGGAGCTGTTTTTT. Amino acid sequence: CACHNERAGDHGELFF.

The chain employs TRBV7-2 and TRBJ1-4; D unresolved. Trimming removed 5 bases at V and 8 bases at J, with 18 bases between. The CDR3 length is 15 residues. Per germline, CDR1 SGHTA and CDR2 FQGNSA. CDR3 amino acids: CASSPMGLEREKLFF. The CDR3 DNA sequence: TGTGCCAGCAGCCCTATGGGTTTAGAGAGGGAAAAACTGTTTTTT.

The chain links TRBV27 to TRBJ2-4; D not resolved. Trimming took 3 bases from V and 1 from J, leaving 4 bases between them. In germline, CDR1 is MNHEY, CDR2 SMNVEV (reference sequence). There are 13 residues in the CDR3. The CDR3 nucleotides are TGTGCCAGCAGTTTTTCGGCCAAAAACATTCAGTACTTC. It translates to CASSFSAKNIQYF.

The chain links TRBV6-5 to TRBJ1-6, with a possible D match to TRBD1 (6 bases). The CDR3 runs to 14 residues. Trimming took off 6 bases at V and 12 bases at J, with 18 bases between the two ends. Germline V lookup: CDR1 MNHEY, CDR2 SVGAGI. The CDR3 bases are TGTGCCAGCAGACGGACAGAGGGGGTCGGACCCCTCCACTTT. This translates into CASRRTEGVGPLHF.

The chain joins TRBV5-6 to TRBJ1-1; D might be TRBD1 (5 bases). The V and J ends lost 0 bases and 4 bases respectively, with 13 bases between them. Germline CDR1 is SGHDT and CDR2 is YYEEEE. The length of the CDR3 is 15 residues. CDR3 in DNA: TGTGCCAGCAGCTTGGGAGGCGGGGGAAGCACTGAAGCTTTCTTT. Protein: CASSLGGGGSTEAFF.

J is TRBJ1-6 and V is TRBV9; tentatively, D is TRBD1 (5 bases). The V end was cut by 4 bases, the J end by 7 bases, with 12 bases between. Germline CDR1 SGDLS, CDR2 YYNGEE. The length of the CDR3 is 14 residues. CDR3 in amino acids: CASSSARGNSPLHF. The CDR3 nucleotides are TGTGCCAGCAGCTCAGCTCGGGGGAATTCACCCCTCCACTTT. The full variable domain, rest sourced from reference TRBV9 and TRBJ1-6, is DSGVTQTPKHLITATGQRVTLRCSPRSGDLSVYWYQQSLDQGLQFLIQYYNGEERAKGNILERFSAQQFPDLHSELNLSSLELGDSALYFCASSSARGNSPLHFGNGTRLTVT.

This chain joins TRBV15 and TRBJ1-5; D is ambiguous. The CDR3 length is 17 residues. The ends were cut back, 3 bases at V and 0 bases at J, with 15 bases in the middle. The V gene's germline CDR1 is LNHNV and CDR2 YYDKDF (reference sequence). CDR3 sequence (DNA): TGTGCCACCAGCAGCATCAGAGGGCCATTTAGCAATCAGCCCCAGCATTTT. Its protein product is CATSSIRGPFSNQPQHF. The full variable domain, its missing parts supplied by reference TRBV15 and TRBJ1-5, is DAMVIQNPRYQVTQFGKPVTLSCSQTLNHNVMYWYQQKSSQAPKLLFHYYDKDFNNEADTPDNFQSRRPNTSFCFLDIRSPGLGDTAMYLCATSSIRGPFSNQPQHFGDGTRLSIL.

The J gene is TRBJ2-5, the V gene TRBV28, with 11 bases fitting TRBD1. This CDR3 contains 16 residues. Germline V lookup: CDR1 MDHEN, CDR2 SYDVKM. Trimming cost V 6 bases and J 6 bases; bases outside gene matches: 12. The CDR3 spells CASSPSGTGGGQTQYF. Here the CDR3 DNA reads TGTGCCAGCAGCCCTTCGGGGACAGGGGGGGGTCAGACCCAGTACTTC.

This chain connects TRBV19 to TRBJ1-2; D might be TRBD1 (5 bases). V shed 10 bases and J shed 2 bases, with 14 bases lying between them. This CDR3 is 13 amino acids long. The V gene's germline CDR1 is LNHDA and CDR2 SQIVND (reference sequence). The CDR3 bases are TGTGCCACCGCCCCCCGGACAAACTATGGCTACACCTTC. The encoded protein is CATAPRTNYGYTF. The full variable domain, completed using reference TRBV19 and TRBJ1-2, is DGGITQSPKYLFRKEGQNVTLSCEQNLNHDAMYWYRQDPGQGLRLIYYSQIVNDFQKGDIAEGYSVSREKKESFPLTVTSAQKNPTAFYLCATAPRTNYGYTFGSGTRLTVV.

The chain combines TRBV18 with TRBJ2-7, with D unclear. V lost 1 base and J 5 bases, leaving 12 bases between the germline ends. CDR1 and CDR2 (germline): KGHSH, LQKENI. The CDR3 contains 14 residues. The CDR3 DNA reads TGTGCCAGCTCACCACTCCCTACCCCTAACGAGCAGTACTTC. It encodes CASSPLPTPNEQYF.

The J gene is TRBJ2-7, the V gene TRBV27; 7 bases are shared with TRBD1. J was trimmed by 3 bases and V by 6 bases; bases with no gene match: 11. Germline loops: CDR1 MNHEY, CDR2 SMNVEV (reference sequence). The CDR3 runs 15 residues. The CDR3 reads CASRKDRVPHYEQYF. CDR3 bases: TGTGCCAGCAGGAAAGACAGGGTACCGCACTACGAGCAGTACTTC.

This chain links TRBV5-4 with TRBJ2-6; D is possibly TRBD1 (6 bases). The CDR3 is 17 amino acids. Germline lookup yields CDR1 SGHNT and CDR2 YYREEE (reference sequence). Between the trimmed V and J ends, which lost 4 bases and 0 bases, there was a span of 14 bases. CDR3 in DNA: TGTGCCAGCAGCCTGGGTGGGGGCCGCTCTGGGGCCAACGTCCTGACTTTC. It encodes CASSLGGGRSGANVLTF.

J is TRBJ1-2 and V is TRBV11-2, with 7 positions matching TRBD1. CDR1 and CDR2 (germline): SGHAT, FQNNGV. V was clipped by 1 base and J by 8 bases; unmatched bases: 10. The CDR3 consists of 15 residues. CDR3 residues: CASSLVPDRSEGYTF. Written as DNA, the CDR3 is TGTGCCAGCAGCTTAGTGCCGGACAGGTCGGAGGGCTACACCTTC.